Below are 17 T cell receptor beta chains sequenced from a single sample in a study of T cell responses to AZD1222 COVID-19 vaccine. This table comes from immunoSEQ multiplex PCR, and its TCRdb copy is limited to in-frame clones, with some not included. This table has 130,000 to 150,000 clones, about 93% appearing once. The sample was peripheral blood, taken on day 0 of AZD1222 vaccination. The receptors originated from an adult in good health.

The chain couples TRBV6-5 to TRBJ2-7, with 11 bases matching TRBD2. The CDR3 covers 16 residues. Germline lookup yields CDR1 MNHEY and CDR2 SVGAGI. Unmatched junction bases numbered 8, after V lost 2 bases and J lost 5 bases. The chain's CDR3 is CASSYTGLAGGNEQYF. CDR3 DNA: TGTGCCAGCAGTTACACGGGGCTAGCGGGGGGTAACGAGCAGTACTTC.

This clone was observed once. The J gene is TRBJ1-4, the V gene TRBV15, with 11 bases identical to TRBD1. The CDR3 has 15 residues. Trimming removed 4 bases from V and 7 bases from J; junction bases left unmatched: 5. Per the germline V gene, CDR1 is LNHNV and CDR2 is YYDKDF (reference sequence). The CDR3 here is CATSTRTGGLEKLFF. CDR3 DNA: TGTGCCACCAGCACCCGGACAGGGGGCCTTGAAAAACTGTTTTTT.

V is TRBV10-1 and J is TRBJ1-1; possible D gene TRBD1, 5 bases. The CDR3 is 13 amino acids. The V end lost 3 bases, the J end lost 6 bases, and 11 bases lay between the germline ends. Germline values: CDR1 WNHNN, CDR2 SYGVQD (reference sequence). This CDR3 reads CASSDGRVSEAFF. CDR3 nucleotides: TGCGCCAGCAGTGATGGCAGGGTGTCTGAAGCTTTCTTT.

The chain has TRBV5-1 and TRBJ1-1; 7 positions match TRBD1. Trimming at V came to 3 bases and at J to 3 bases, leaving 8 bases not matched to a gene. Per the germline V gene, CDR1 is SGHRS and CDR2 is YFSETQ. This CDR3 is built from 15 residues. CDR3 bases: TGCGCCAGCAGCTCCACTGGGACAGTTGACACTGAAGCTTTCTTT. It specifies CASSSTGTVDTEAFF.

V gene TRBV9 combines with J gene TRBJ1-1; 9 bases agree with TRBD1. With 0 bases clipped from V and 4 bases from J, the junction kept 1 base outside the gene matches. CDR3 length: 14 amino acids. Looked up from germline, CDR1 is SGDLS and CDR2 is YYNGEE. DNA for the CDR3: TGTGCCAGCAGCGTAGTGGGACAGGGCACTGAAGCTTTCTTT. Translation gives CASSVVGQGTEAFF.

J is TRBJ2-1 and V is TRBV5-1; 7 bases map to TRBD2. Germline CDR1 is SGHRS and CDR2 is YFSETQ. The CDR3 sequence is 13 residues long. The trim removed 3 bases at V and 7 bases at J, leaving 4 bases unmatched. CDR3 sequence reads: CASSSLGGNEQFF. In nucleotides, the CDR3 is TGCGCCAGCAGCTCTCTGGGGGGGAATGAGCAGTTCTTC.

The chain has TRBV6-5 and TRBJ1-2, with D tentatively TRBD1 (6 bases). The germline CDR1 and CDR2 sequences are MNHEY and SVGAGI. There are 13 residues in the CDR3. Trimming took off 6 bases at V and 4 bases at J, with 12 bases between the two ends. CDR3 protein: CASRDTGSYGYTF. CDR3 coding DNA: TGTGCCAGCAGAGATACAGGGTCCTATGGCTACACCTTC.

The rearrangement links TRBV25-1 to TRBJ2-7, with TRBD2 matching over 8 bases. Germline CDR1 reads MGHDK; CDR2 reads SYGVNS. The junction had 6 bases not matched to a gene; V was cut back by 4 bases and J by 4 bases. This CDR3 has 14 residues. DNA for the CDR3: TGTGCCAGCAGTGGGTCAGCGGGGGTATACGAGCAGTACTTC. It specifies CASSGSAGVYEQYF.

The chain combines TRBV12-5 with TRBJ2-7; tentative D call: TRBD2 (6 bases). CDR1 and CDR2 from the germline V gene are LGHNT and FRNRAP. V was clipped by 5 bases and J by 0 bases, with 14 bases between them. There are 15 residues in the CDR3. The CDR3 protein is CASGPTGRGSYEQYF. The CDR3 nucleotides are TGTGCTAGTGGTCCCACTGGGCGGGGCTCCTACGAGCAGTACTTC.

The CDR3 DNA follows: TGTGCCAGCATGGAGGTCTCTAGCGGGACCTACGAGCAGTACTTC. This encodes CASMEVSSGTYEQYF. V is TRBV2 and J is TRBJ2-7, with 9 positions matching TRBD2. V gave up 7 bases and J gave up 2 bases; unmatched junction bases: 9. This CDR3 region has 15 residues. Germline CDR1 reads SNHLY; CDR2 reads FYNNEI.

The V call is TRBV13, the J call TRBJ1-1, with 9 bases fitting TRBD1. Germline V gene sequence: CDR1 PRHDT, CDR2 FYEKMQ (reference sequence). The CDR3 contains 18 residues. The V segment lost 3 bases and the J segment 10 bases; nucleotides outside the gene matches: 21. CDR3 nucleotide sequence: TGTGCCAGCAGCTTCTCGGGCGGGACAGGGTTTTCGGGAAGTGGAGCTTTCTTT. It translates to CASSFSGGTGFSGSGAFF. Full variable domain (rest looked up from reference TRBV13 and TRBJ1-1): AAGVIQSPRHLIKEKRETATLKCYPIPRHDTVYWYQQGPGQDPQFLISFYEKMQSDKGSIPDRFSAQQFSDYHSELNMSSLELGDSALYFCASSFSGGTGFSGSGAFFGQGTRLTVV.

The J gene is TRBJ2-3, the V gene TRBV7-8; 11 bases are shared with TRBD2. V gave up 3 bases and J gave up 4 bases; unmatched junction bases: 3. Germline V gene lookup returns CDR1 SGHVS and CDR2 FQNEAQ. The CDR3 loop spans 15 amino acids. CDR3 protein: CASSLLAGGADTQYF. The CDR3, as DNA: TGTGCCAGCAGCTTGTTAGCGGGAGGGGCAGATACGCAGTATTTT.

The V and J genes are TRBV29-1 and TRBJ2-2, with TRBD1 matching over 9 bases. J lost 3 bases, V lost 2 bases, and 4 bases had no gene match. The CDR3 spans 15 residues. Germline CDR1 reads SQVTM; CDR2 reads ANQGSEA. The CDR3 DNA sequence: TGCAGCGTTGAAATAACAGGGGGCGACACCGGGGAGCTGTTTTTT. Translation: CSVEITGGDTGELFF.

V and J are TRBV19 and TRBJ2-1; D may be TRBD2 (6 bases). The ends were cut back, 4 bases at V and 7 bases at J, with 14 bases in the middle. From germline, CDR1 is LNHDA and CDR2 SQIVND (reference sequence). The CDR3 spans 14 residues. CDR3 DNA: TGTGCCAGTAGTACAGATGGGGGGAAGAATGAGCAGTTCTTC. Translation: CASSTDGGKNEQFF.

V gene TRBV5-1 combines with J gene TRBJ1-1; a possible D gene is TRBD1 (5 bases). This CDR3 has 14 amino acids. In germline, CDR1 is SGHRS, CDR2 YFSETQ. With 7 bases removed from V and 3 bases from J, the gap between germline ends came to 16 bases. Written as DNA, the CDR3 is TGCGCCAGCCGAGGAACGGGGGTGCACACTGAAGCTTTCTTT. Encoded protein: CASRGTGVHTEAFF.

The chain carries TRBV19 and TRBJ1-1; 8 nucleotides line up with TRBD1. The germline gives CDR1 LNHDA, CDR2 SQIVND (reference sequence). The V and J ends lost 7 bases and 5 bases, in that order; junction bases with no gene match: 15. The CDR3 has 16 residues. The CDR3 coding sequence is TGTGCCAGTACAGGGGTTGGCGAACAGGGGGAGACTGAAGCTTTCTTT. Translated: CASTGVGEQGETEAFF.

This rearrangement joins TRBV2 to TRBJ1-3; possible D gene TRBD1, 5 bases. The V gene lost 7 bases and the J gene lost 0 bases, with 10 bases spanning the gap. Germline V lookup: CDR1 SNHLY, CDR2 FYNNEI. This CDR3 spans 14 amino acids. The CDR3 is CASTRQLSGNTIYF. CDR3 sequence (DNA): TGTGCCAGCACCAGACAGCTCTCTGGAAACACCATATATTTT.